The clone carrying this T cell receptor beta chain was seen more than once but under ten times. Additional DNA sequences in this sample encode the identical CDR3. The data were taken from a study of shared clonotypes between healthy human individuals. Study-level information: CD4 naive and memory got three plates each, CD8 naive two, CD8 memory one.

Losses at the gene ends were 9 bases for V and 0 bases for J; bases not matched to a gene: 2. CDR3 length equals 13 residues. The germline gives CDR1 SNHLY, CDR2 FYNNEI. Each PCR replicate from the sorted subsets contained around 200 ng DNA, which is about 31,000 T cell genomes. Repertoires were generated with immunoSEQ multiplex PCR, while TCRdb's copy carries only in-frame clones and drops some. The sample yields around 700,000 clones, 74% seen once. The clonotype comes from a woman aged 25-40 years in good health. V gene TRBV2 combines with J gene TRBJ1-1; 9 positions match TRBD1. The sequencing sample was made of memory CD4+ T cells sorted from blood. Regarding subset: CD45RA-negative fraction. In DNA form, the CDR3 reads TGTGCCAGAGGACAGGGGATGAACACTGAAGCTTTCTTT. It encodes CARGQGMNTEAFF.